What follows is one T cell receptor beta chain and its context. What antigen it recognizes has not been identified. Per-base qualities were not stored, and no clone one base away is much larger. The sample comes from a study of cytomegalovirus exposure and HLA in healthy donors (dated by TCRdb to the late 2010s). Broadly, across the study: According to an earlier analysis of several hundred of the donors, some 180 million T cells yielded 117 million unique TCR beta sequences and approximately 300 Gb of sequence data. The aim of the study was to test whether cataloging public T cell receptors could identify signatures of past pathogen exposure. An earlier analysis of around 640 of the donors used high-throughput TCR beta sequencing to judge whether each TCR beta V gene segment behaved as functional or pseudogenic. In the later analysis, no new phenotypic data were used to find candidate immune exposures; instead, reliance was placed on TCR beta sequences and their occurrence across donors. The number of typed donors differed by locus: roughly 629-640 for A, B, C, DRB1 and DQB1; roughly 510 for DQA1; approximately 600 for DPA1; and 400 to 480 for DPB1. Because of strong linkage in the cohort, roughly five DR-DQ haplotypes were treated as single units for association and clustering. Along with the roughly 710-subject first cohort, a separate validation cohort of 120 different subjects was used. Across some 400 genotyped donors of the cohort, an average of 235,054 unique TCR beta nucleotide sequences per donor were sequenced, and 15% to 20% of those sequences were non-productive. An early release covering roughly 640 HLA-typed donors comprised about 320 gigabases of sequencing data and roughly 86 million unique TCR sequences. Genome-wide SNP genotypes for about 55% of the roughly 670 donors were used in a later genetic analysis, which treated that subset as a discovery cohort. Of the 300 to 400 genotyped donors, about 80% fell in the genetic ancestry cluster associated with self-reported Caucasian donors. A later analysis re-examined previously published TCR beta repertoires from several hundred donors and added high-resolution HLA genotyping to investigate patterns of TCR occurrence. To predict cytomegalovirus infection status, the study combined high-throughput TCR immunosequencing, statistical association of individual TCRs with disease status, and machine learning. HLA typing covered class I and class II loci at four-digit resolution. Donor age, sex, ethnicity and CMV serostatus were compiled alongside the repertoire data. All discovery cohort repertoires had been generated on a single sequencing platform. The study used immunosequencing to profile the T cell repertoires of about 670 subjects and linked those repertoires to cytomegalovirus serostatus.

The library relied on the immunoSEQ multiplex PCR assay. A mixture of 60 forward primers for TCR Vbeta segments and 13 reverse primers for TCR Jbeta segments was used in the multiplex PCR. The CDR3 region of rearranged TCR beta genes was amplified from genomic DNA by a multiplex PCR assay. On the Illumina HiSeq System, the amplified TCR beta libraries were sequenced as 87-base-pair reads. On the study's bioinformatics: Across the 666 repertoires, a later analysis counted 78 million or so unique TCR beta chains, roughly 11 million of which were shared by at least two donors. Raw reads were error-corrected and collapsed into unique sequences by a nearest-neighbor algorithm in which closely related sequences were merged to remove PCR and sequencing errors. CDR3 sequences were aligned to IMGT reference sequences to assign V, D and J gene segments. For a sequence to be retained, a match of at least six nucleotides was required to both a V gene segment and a J gene segment. A rearrangement was called productive if the CDR3 had no stop codons and remained in frame with V and J, and every other rearrangement was called non-productive. Following IMGT convention, CDR3 was defined as the stretch from the second conserved V-encoded cysteine to the conserved J-encoded phenylalanine. Sequences without an unambiguous match to a single V gene segment were excluded from the earlier analysis of about 600 of the donors. An earlier analysis of several hundred of the donors called V segments functional above 56.7% productive rearrangements and segregating when the between-donor standard deviation exceeded 5%. A statistical classification framework was built for diagnosing cytomegalovirus status from the catalog of TCR beta chain sequences. In a later analysis, TCR nucleotide sequences were compared against IMGT/GENE-DB human TR gene sequences so that V and J genes could be assigned. In a later analysis, CDR3 sequences and most-parsimonious VDJ recombination scenarios were assigned using the TCRdist pipeline. A later analysis defined each TCR beta chain by its CDR3 amino acid sequence plus V-gene family, and excluded reads lacking a unique V-gene family. In a later analysis, several hundred highly shared, low-generation-probability nucleotide sequences were removed to address suspected cross-contamination and a sequencing artifact. In a later analysis, a clonal expansion index was calculated for each public chain from normalized within-repertoire ranks of inferred template counts. Generation probabilities in a later analysis came from a VDJ recombination model fitted to out-of-frame rearrangements, and those results were checked against IGoR. In a later analysis, TCR-TCR, TCR-HLA and TCR-CMV co-occurrence was scored with hypergeometric tests, and a repertoire-size bias correction was applied to TCR pairs. In a later analysis, false discovery rates were estimated by permuting HLA or CMV assignments 20 times. In a later analysis, co-occurring TCRs were grouped using DBSCAN, with TCRdist sequence similarity added in when clustering inside HLA-allele-positive subsets. Repertoires with fewer than 30,000 or more than 120,000 public chains were left out of co-occurrence clustering, as were about 5 repertoires with anomalous nucleotide sharing. Not all clones reach the TCRdb copy of this immuneACCESS table, which keeps in-frame sequences only. Checked studies attribute under half of the gap to unresolved V genes and leave the rest unexplained. V and J calls and clone size are given by that table; D and trimming were obtained from the DNA. The sample yields around 110,000 clones; around 74% were counted once. The ten largest account for roughly 4.4% of the sample.

In total, roughly 670 healthy bone marrow donors made up the cohort. At the time of sampling, all cohort members were nominally healthy, though unrecorded immune exposures were likely present. The donor was CMV seropositive and was included in the group of approximately 310 seropositive cohort members. A peripheral blood sample was collected from each donor, and TCR beta sequencing was performed on peripheral blood mononuclear cells. The Qiagen DNeasy Blood Extraction Kit was used to extract genomic DNA from the blood cell samples. Broader findings and caveats from the paper: Broadly in line with IMGT annotations, most TCR beta V segments showed up in productive rearrangements about 87% or about 30% of the time in an earlier analysis of some 590 of the donors. The study listed 164 TCR beta chains as associated with cytomegalovirus. It was suggested by the authors that the approach could potentially be generalized to other disease states and immunological phenotypes. Roughly uniform sequencing depth across donors was assumed in presence/absence analyses, although this assumption may not hold. Strong co-occurrence of HLA alleles, especially DR and DQ, made assigning TCR associations to individual alleles difficult. A later analysis found that HLA-associated TCR beta chains were more clonally expanded and had lower generation probabilities than equally common non-associated chains. A later genetic analysis reported fewer N-insertions in productive TCRs among donors in an Asian-associated ancestry cluster than the roughly 690-donor mean. A few of the identified cytomegalovirus-associated TCR beta chains were confirmed in vitro to be specific for cytomegalovirus antigens. The sequencing pipeline was judged likely to have produced a cluster of highly shared sequence variants as a technical artifact. This cohort had only TCR beta chains sequenced, and the lack of alpha or paired-chain data limited which features could be detected. At a false discovery rate of 0.05, a later analysis linked about 16,000 TCR beta sequences to specific HLA alleles. Linkage disequilibrium might explain the correlated functional status among segregating V segments, but an unknown experimental factor could not be ruled out. For the cohort, immune exposure information was limited to CMV serostatus. The earlier analysis of about 600 of the donors excluded seventeen rarely observed V segments, including chromosome 9 orphons, because counts were too low. Because HLA typing was missing for some donors at each locus, association tests included only the typed subset. A further reported finding was that TCR beta sequences accurately predicted the HLA-A and HLA-B alleles for most subjects in the first cohort. A later analysis reported that several top co-occurrence clusters appeared linked to parvovirus B19, influenza, CMV and Epstein-Barr virus. An association between a missense DCLRE1C variant and V-gene and J-gene trimming of TCR beta chains was found in a later genetic analysis and replicated in an independent cohort. According to a later analysis, most CMV-associated TCR beta chains appeared to be HLA-restricted, and the HLA associations seemed to be driven largely by CMV exposure. Across donors, most TCR sequences were observed very rarely, whereas some public TCRs were present in many individuals. The classifier was reported to diagnose cytomegalovirus status with high specificity and sensitivity in both the original cohort and the validation cohort. A later analysis found that TCR association rates varied across HLA loci, with DRB1 alleles showing the most associated TCRs and HLA-C alleles the fewest.

The sequence derives from a young man in good health and CMV-seropositive. Input material: PBMCs.

The sequence in DNA is TGCGCCAGCAGCTACGGGACAGGGGGCTCCTACAATGAGCAGTTCTTC. It codes for CASSYGTGGSYNEQFF. Recombination linked TRBV5-1 to TRBJ2-1, and 11 junctional nucleotides match TRBD1. V has 3 bases trimmed and J has 0 bases trimmed; junction bases matching no gene number 2. CDR1 and CDR2 are read off the germline V gene as SGHRS and YFSETQ. The CDR3 runs 16 amino acids, cysteine and phenylalanine included. The DNA shown is the 48-base CDR3, in frame from base 1.